The clone carrying this T cell receptor (beta chain) was counted many times. This entry belongs to a study of molecular identifiers for immune sequencing clone quantification. TCRdb reprocessed the PCR reads via MiXCR and lists one record per CDR3 protein. The table has about 510,000 distinct CDR3 sequences, 25% seen once; the top ten hold roughly 0.79%. Trimming left V 3 bases short and J 4 bases short, with 12 bases between. Germline CDR1 reads SEHNR; CDR2 reads FQNEAQ (reference sequence). CDR3 length equals 15 residues. The V and J genes are TRBV7-9 and TRBJ2-2; a weak D match, TRBD1 (6 bases). Material: naive CD8+ T cells from blood, with Jurkat cell RNA spiked in. Subset defined: FACS-sorted CD8+CD4-CCR7+CD45RA+ naive T cells. The TCR comes from a human donor in good health. Some libraries in this study had Jurkat cell RNA spiked in. CDR3 residues: CASSFDRYPTGELFF. The CDR3 coding sequence is TGTGCCAGCAGCTTCGACAGGTATCCCACCGGGGAGCTGTTTTTT.